This T cell receptor (beta chain) was sequenced for a study of CD8 T cells in ankylosing spondylitis. Each CDR3 protein is one row after TCRdb ran MiXCR on the 5' RACE reads. Of approximately 300,000 distinct CDR3 sequences detected, less than 25% appear once; the ten largest clones hold roughly 3.6%. Note on this clonotype: Its cognate antigen is unknown.

Study-wide points: Blood from ankylosing spondylitis patients appeared to carry a characteristic roughly 8-variant TCR beta motif.

What was sequenced was blood, either unsorted or a sorted T cell fraction (not recorded which). The sequence was obtained from a female donor with ankylosing spondylitis or in good health (not recorded which).

DNA for the CDR3: TGCGCCAGCAGGGGTCTCCTCCGGAACACTGAAGCTTTCTTT. This encodes CASRGLLRNTEAFF. The gene calls are TRBV4-1 and TRBJ1-1; D gene uncertain. Germline-derived CDR1 and CDR2 are MGHRA and YSYEKL. Trimming cost V 6 bases and J 1 base, with 12 bases left between them. This CDR3 spans 14 amino acids.